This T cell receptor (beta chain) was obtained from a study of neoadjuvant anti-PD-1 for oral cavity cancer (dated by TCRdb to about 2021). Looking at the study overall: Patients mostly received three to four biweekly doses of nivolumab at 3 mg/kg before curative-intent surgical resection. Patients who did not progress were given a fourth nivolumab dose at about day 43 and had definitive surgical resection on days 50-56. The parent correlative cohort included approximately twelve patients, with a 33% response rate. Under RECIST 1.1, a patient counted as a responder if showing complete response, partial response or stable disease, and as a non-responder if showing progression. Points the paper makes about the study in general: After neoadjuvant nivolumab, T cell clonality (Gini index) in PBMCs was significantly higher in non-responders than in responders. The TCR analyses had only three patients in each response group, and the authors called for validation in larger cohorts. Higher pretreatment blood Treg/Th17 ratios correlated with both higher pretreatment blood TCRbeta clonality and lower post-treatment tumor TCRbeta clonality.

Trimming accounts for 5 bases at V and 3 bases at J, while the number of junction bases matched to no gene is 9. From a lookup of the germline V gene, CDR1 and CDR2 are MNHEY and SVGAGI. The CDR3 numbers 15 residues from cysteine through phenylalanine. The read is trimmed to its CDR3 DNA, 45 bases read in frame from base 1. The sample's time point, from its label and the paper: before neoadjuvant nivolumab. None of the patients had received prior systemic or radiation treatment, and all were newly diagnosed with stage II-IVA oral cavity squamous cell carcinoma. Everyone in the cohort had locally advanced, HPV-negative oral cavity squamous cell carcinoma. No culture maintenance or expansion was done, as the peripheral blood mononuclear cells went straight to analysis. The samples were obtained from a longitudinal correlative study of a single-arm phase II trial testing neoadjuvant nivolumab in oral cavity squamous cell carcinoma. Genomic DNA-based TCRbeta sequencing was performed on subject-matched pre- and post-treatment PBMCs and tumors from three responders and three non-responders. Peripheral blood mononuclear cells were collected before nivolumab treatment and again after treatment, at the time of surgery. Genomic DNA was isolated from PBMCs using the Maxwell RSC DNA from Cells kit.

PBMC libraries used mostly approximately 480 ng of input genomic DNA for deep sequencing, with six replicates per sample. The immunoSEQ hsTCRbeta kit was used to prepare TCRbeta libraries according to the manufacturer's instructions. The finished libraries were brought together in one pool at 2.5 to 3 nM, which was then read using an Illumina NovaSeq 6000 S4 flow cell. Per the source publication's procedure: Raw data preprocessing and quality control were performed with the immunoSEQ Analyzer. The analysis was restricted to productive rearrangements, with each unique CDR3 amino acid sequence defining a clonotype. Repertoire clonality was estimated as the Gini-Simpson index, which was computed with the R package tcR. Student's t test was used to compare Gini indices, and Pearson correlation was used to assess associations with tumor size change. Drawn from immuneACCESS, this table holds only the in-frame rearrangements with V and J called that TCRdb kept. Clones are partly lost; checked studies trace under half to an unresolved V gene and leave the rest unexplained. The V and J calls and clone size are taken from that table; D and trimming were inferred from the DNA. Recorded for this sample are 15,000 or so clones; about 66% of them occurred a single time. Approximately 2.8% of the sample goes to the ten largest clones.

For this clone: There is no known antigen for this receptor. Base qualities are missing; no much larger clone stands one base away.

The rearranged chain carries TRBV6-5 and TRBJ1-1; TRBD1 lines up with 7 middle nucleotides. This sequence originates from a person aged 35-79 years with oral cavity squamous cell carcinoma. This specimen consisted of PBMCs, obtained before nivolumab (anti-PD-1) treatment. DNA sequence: TGTGCCAGCAGTCCTCTAGACAGGGCTTACACTGAAGCTTTCTTT. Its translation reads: CASSPLDRAYTEAFF.